This TCR beta chain was obtained from a study of T cell repertoires in cytomegalovirus infection. At the level of the study: The public TCR beta signatures pointed to both CMV infection and matching HLA type. Study conclusions and caveats: In two of eight donors, the top clonotype was HLA-C-restricted CMV-specific. People with CMV and the relevant HLA were identified by cumulative public TCR beta family frequency.

TCRdb called the reads again in MiXCR, with one record for every CDR3 protein. The repertoire includes some 350,000 distinct CDR3 sequences, roughly 34% of them detected once, and roughly 13% sits in the top ten. This CDR3 is 13 amino acids long. V lost 5 bases and J 1 base, leaving 8 bases between the germline ends. Germline CDR1 is SGHAT and CDR2 is FQNNGV. Only a few counts were recorded for this clonotype. The antigen remains undetermined. This rearrangement joins TRBV11-2 to TRBJ2-5, with unresolved D. The sequence came from a human donor in good health (CMV status not recorded). Some clones in this sample may be carry-over from other donors' samples. The sequenced sample was cultured PBMCs, obtained from culture after CMV antigen stimulation. The CDR3 sequence is CASSTYVQETQYF. The DNA of the CDR3 is TGTGCCAGCAGCACTTACGTCCAAGAGACCCAGTACTTC.